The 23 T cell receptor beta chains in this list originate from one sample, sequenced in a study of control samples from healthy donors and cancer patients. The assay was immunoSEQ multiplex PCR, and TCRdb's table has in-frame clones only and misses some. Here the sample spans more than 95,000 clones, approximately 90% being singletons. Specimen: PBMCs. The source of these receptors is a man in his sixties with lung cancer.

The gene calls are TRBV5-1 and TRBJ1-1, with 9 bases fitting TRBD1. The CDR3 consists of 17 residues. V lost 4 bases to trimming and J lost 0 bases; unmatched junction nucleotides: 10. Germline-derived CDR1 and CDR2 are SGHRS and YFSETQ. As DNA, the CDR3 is TGCGCCAGCAGCCTTGGGACAGGGCATACTTTGAACACTGAAGCTTTCTTT. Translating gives CASSLGTGHTLNTEAFF.

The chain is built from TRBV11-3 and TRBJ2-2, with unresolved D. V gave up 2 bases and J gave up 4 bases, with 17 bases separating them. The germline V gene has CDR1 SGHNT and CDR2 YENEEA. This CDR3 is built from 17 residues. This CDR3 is CASSLISGRTPTGELFF. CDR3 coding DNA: TGTGCCAGCAGCTTAATCTCGGGCAGGACCCCCACCGGGGAGCTGTTTTTT.

Written as DNA, the CDR3 is TGTGCCAGCAGCGTGACAGGGACTCAAACCGGGGAGCTGTTTTTT. Translated, it gives CASSVTGTQTGELFF. V and J are TRBV7-3 and TRBJ2-2, with D maybe TRBD1 (7 bases). Germline V CDR1 and CDR2: SGHTA, FQGTGA. Trimming shortened V by 5 bases and J by 5 bases, and 15 bases separated the two germline ends. The CDR3 is 15 amino acids.

This CDR3 is CSASVGADGYTF. CDR3 bases: TGCAGTGCTAGTGTGGGGGCAGATGGCTACACCTTC. The chain joins TRBV20-1 to TRBJ1-2, with a possible D match to TRBD1 (6 bases). Trimming cost V 3 bases and J 6 bases, with 11 bases left between them. Germline values: CDR1 DFQATT, CDR2 SNEGSKA (reference sequence). This CDR3 has 12 amino acids.

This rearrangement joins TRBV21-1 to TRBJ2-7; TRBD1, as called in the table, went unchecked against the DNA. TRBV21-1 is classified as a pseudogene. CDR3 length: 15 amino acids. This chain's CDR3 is CASSKDRVGSYEQYV. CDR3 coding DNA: TGTGCCAGCAGCAAAGACAGGGTCGGATCCTACGAGCAGTACGTC.

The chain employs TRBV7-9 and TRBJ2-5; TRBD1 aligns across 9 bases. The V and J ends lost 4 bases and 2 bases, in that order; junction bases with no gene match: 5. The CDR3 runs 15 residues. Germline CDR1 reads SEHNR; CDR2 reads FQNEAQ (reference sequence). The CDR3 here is CASSSRDRVQETQYF. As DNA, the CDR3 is TGTGCCAGCAGCTCCCGGGACAGGGTGCAAGAGACCCAGTACTTC.

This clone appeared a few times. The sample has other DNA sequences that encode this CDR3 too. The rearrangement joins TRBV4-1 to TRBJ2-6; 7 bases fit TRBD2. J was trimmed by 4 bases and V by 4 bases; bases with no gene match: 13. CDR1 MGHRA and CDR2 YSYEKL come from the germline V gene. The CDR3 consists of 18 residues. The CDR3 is CASSPKAGLLLGANVLTF. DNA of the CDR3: TGCGCCAGCAGCCCAAAAGCGGGGCTTCTTCTCGGGGCCAACGTCCTGACTTTC.

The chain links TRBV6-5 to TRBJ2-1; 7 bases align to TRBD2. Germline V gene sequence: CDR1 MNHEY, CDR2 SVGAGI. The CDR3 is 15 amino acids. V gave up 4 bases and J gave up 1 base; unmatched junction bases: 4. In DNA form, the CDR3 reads TGTGCCAGCAGTTTCGCGGGGGTTTCCTACAATGAGCAGTTCTTC. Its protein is CASSFAGVSYNEQFF.

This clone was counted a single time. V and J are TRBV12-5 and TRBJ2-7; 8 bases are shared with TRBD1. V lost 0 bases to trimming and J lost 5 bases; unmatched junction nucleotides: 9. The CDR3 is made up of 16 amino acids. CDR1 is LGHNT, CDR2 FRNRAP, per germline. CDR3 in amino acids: CASGLVQAGGRDEQYF. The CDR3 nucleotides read TGTGCTAGTGGTTTGGTACAGGCAGGGGGCAGGGACGAGCAGTACTTC.

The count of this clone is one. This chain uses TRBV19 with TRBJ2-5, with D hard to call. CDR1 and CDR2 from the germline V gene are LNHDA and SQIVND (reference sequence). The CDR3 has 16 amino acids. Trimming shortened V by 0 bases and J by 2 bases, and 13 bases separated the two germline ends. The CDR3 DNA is TGTGCCAGTAGTATAGATAGTTTACGGAGACAAGAGACCCAGTACTTC. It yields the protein CASSIDSLRRQETQYF.

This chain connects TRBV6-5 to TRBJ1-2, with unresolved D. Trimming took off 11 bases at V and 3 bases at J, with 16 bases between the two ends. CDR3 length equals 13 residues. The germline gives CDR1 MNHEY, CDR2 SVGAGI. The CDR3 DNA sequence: TGTGCCGGAACATTAGAAGGATACTATGGCTACACCTTC. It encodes CAGTLEGYYGYTF.

The CDR3 nucleotides are TGTGCCAGCAGCGACAGACAGGGCTCCTACGAGCAGTACGTC. This translates into CASSDRQGSYEQYV. The genes are TRBV5-8 and TRBJ2-7, with 7 bases aligning to TRBD1. Germline V CDR1 and CDR2: SGHTS, YDEGEE. The CDR3 length is 14 residues. V trimming: 4 bases; J trimming: 0 bases; junction bases outside the gene matches: 4.

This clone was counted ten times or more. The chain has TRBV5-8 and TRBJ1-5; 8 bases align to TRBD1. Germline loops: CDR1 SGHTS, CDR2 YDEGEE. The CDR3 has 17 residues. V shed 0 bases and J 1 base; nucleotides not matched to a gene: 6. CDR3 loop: CASSLGIQGASNQPQHF. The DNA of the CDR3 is TGTGCCAGCAGCTTGGGGATCCAGGGGGCAAGCAATCAGCCCCAGCATTTT.

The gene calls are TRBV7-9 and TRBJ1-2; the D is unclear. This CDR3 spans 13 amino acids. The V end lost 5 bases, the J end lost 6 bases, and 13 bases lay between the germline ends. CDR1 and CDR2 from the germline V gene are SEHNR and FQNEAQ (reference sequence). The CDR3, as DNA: TGTGCCAGCAGCCCTTTTCGGCAGGATGGCTACACCTTC. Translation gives CASSPFRQDGYTF.

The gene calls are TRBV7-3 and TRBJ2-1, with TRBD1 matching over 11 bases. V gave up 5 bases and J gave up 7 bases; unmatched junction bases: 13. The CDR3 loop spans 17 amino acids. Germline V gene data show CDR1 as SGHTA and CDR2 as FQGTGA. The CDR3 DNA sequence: TGTGCCAGCAGCCCCAAGACGGGGACAGGGGGGAGGAATGAGCAGTTCTTC. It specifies CASSPKTGTGGRNEQFF.

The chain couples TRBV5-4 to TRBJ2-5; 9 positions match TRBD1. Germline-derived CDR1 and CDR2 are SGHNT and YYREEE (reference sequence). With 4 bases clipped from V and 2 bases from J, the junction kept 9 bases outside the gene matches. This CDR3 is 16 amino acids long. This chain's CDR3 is CASSGARDRAQETQYF. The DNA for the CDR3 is TGTGCCAGCAGCGGAGCTCGGGACAGGGCTCAAGAGACCCAGTACTTC.

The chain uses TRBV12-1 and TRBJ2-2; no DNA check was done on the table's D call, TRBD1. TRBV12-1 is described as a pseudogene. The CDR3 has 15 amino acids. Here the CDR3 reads CASSIRDSPIGELFF. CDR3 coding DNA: TGTGCCAGCAGCATCCGGGACAGTCCTATCGGGGAGCTGTTTTTT.

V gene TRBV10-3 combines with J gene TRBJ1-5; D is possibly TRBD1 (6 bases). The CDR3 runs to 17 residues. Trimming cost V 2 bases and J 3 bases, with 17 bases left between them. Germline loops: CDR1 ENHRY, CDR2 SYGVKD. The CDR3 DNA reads TGTGCCATCAGTGAGCATTCCTCGGGACAACACAATCAGCCCCAGCATTTT. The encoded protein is CAISEHSSGQHNQPQHF.

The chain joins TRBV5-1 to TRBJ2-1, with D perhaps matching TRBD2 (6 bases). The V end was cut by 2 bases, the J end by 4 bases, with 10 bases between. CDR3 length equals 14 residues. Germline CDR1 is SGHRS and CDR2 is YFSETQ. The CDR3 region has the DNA TGCGCCAGCAGCTTACGACGGGGGTACAATGAGCAGTTCTTC. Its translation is CASSLRRGYNEQFF.

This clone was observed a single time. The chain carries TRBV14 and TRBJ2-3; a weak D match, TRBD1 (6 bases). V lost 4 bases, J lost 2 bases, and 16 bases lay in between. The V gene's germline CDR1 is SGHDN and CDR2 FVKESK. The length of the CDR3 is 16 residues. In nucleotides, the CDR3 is TGTGCCAGCAGCCTCAGAAATACAGGGAACACAGATACGCAGTATTTT. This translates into CASSLRNTGNTDTQYF.

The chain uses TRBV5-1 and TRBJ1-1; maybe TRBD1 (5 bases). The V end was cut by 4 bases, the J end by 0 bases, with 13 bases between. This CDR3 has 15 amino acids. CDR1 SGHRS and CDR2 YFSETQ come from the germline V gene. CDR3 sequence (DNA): TGCGCCAGCAGCGCGAGACAGCAGATGAACACTGAAGCTTTCTTT. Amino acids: CASSARQQMNTEAFF.

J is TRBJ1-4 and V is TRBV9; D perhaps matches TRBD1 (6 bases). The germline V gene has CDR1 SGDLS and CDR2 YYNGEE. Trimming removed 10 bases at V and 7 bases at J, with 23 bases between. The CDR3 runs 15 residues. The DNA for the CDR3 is TGTGCCCCCAGCGTAGGGGGAGGGGGGGGTGAAAAACTGTTTTTT. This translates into CAPSVGGGGGEKLFF.

CDR3 sequence reads: CASSTQRNLYGYTF. The CDR3 region has the DNA TGTGCCAGCAGTACACAGAGGAACCTCTATGGCTACACCTTC. V gene TRBV6-5 combines with J gene TRBJ1-2; no definite D call. From germline, CDR1 is MNHEY and CDR2 SVGAGI. V shed 5 bases and J shed 4 bases, with 14 bases lying between them. The CDR3 spans 14 residues.